This is a list of T cell receptor beta chains from one sample in a study of vaccination and CD4 T cells after COVID-19. Their specific antigens are unknown. TCRdb passed the PCR reads through MiXCR, listing each CDR3 protein once. The sample holds some 10,000 distinct CDR3 sequences; about 47% are singletons and the top ten take 30% to 45%. Sequenced material: CD4+ T cells from blood, cultured in vitro. The receptors derive from a human donor who had recovered from COVID-19. The CDR3 runs from the conserved cysteine through the conserved F or W. Each record gives: V gene, J gene, clone size, D gene, CDR3 DNA, CDR3 protein. A D gene is named only where the DNA matches it firmly. Not every row has a clone size; where given, it reads once, few, many or a size class.

TRBV4-2	TRBJ2-7	-	-	TGTGCCAGCAGCCAATTCCGGGGGCCCTCCTACGAGCAGTACTTC	CASSQFRGPSYEQYF
TRBV19	TRBJ2-2	-	TRBD1	TGTGCCAGTAGTATTACAGGGGGCGGTGGATTCACCGGGGAGCTGTTTTTT	CASSITGGGGFTGELFF
TRBV15	TRBJ1-2	few	-	TGTGCCACCAGCGCGCGGGAGGAGGGGAGCTATGGCTACACCTTC	CATSAREEGSYGYTF
TRBV6-2/TRBV6-3	TRBJ1-2	few	-	TGTGCCAGCACTCACAGAGGGGGGAACTATGGCTACACCTTC	CASTHRGGNYGYTF
TRBV10-3	TRBJ1-2	once	TRBD1	TGTGCCACCAAGGACAGGGTAATTGATGGCTACACCTTC	CATKDRVIDGYTF
TRBV29-1	TRBJ1-1	-	-	TGCAGCGTTGAGAGGTTCGCGGGGAAACGGAACACTGAAGCTTTCTTT	CSVERFAGKRNTEAFF
TRBV30	TRBJ2-1	few	-	TGTGCCTGGAGGTGGGGAAGTTTTTACAATGAGCAGTTCTTC	CAWRWGSFYNEQFF
TRBV20-1	TRBJ1-2	few	TRBD1	TGCAGTGCGTCTAGCCTCGGACAGGGCTATGGCTACACCTTC	CSASSLGQGYGYTF
TRBV7-8	TRBJ2-5	-	-	TGTGCCAGCAGCTTAGCGGCAGGGTACGAAGAGACCCAGTACTTC	CASSLAAGYEETQYF
TRBV6-1	TRBJ2-5	few	-	TGTGCCAGCAGTGATAGTCGTCGGGGGGCAGTTCAAGAGACCCAGTACTTC	CASSDSRRGAVQETQYF
TRBV6-5	TRBJ2-7	-	-	TGTGCCAGCAGTTTTGCAAGGGACGAGCAGTACTTC	CASSFARDEQYF
TRBV27	TRBJ2-5	-	-	TGTGCCAGCAGTTACACAGACGATGAAGAAGAGACCCAGTACTTC	CASSYTDDEEETQYF
TRBV12-3/TRBV12-4	TRBJ1-1	-	-	TGTGCCAGCAGTGGGCAGGGAGAGGGCACTGAAGCTTTCTTT	CASSGQGEGTEAFF
TRBV2	TRBJ2-1	few	-	TGTGCCAGCAGGATCGGGGGAGCCTCCTACAATGAGCAGTTCTTC	CASRIGGASYNEQFF
TRBV6-5	TRBJ1-1	few	-	TGTGCCAGCAGTTATAGTTGGGGGGATACTGAAGCTTTCTTT	CASSYSWGDTEAFF
TRBV14	TRBJ2-7	-	-	TGTGCCAGCAGCCAAGTGTGGACACCCGGATTCTCCTACGAGCAGTACTTC	CASSQVWTPGFSYEQYF
TRBV5-6	TRBJ1-5	-	-	TGTGCCAGCAGCTTCCAGGGACAGCCCCAGCATTTT	CASSFQGQPQHF
TRBV30	TRBJ1-1	-	TRBD1	TGTGCCTGGAGTGTACTCGGGACAGGGCTGTCTCGAGCTTTCTTT	CAWSVLGTGLSRAFF
TRBV30	TRBJ2-4	-	-	TGTGCCTGGAGTGTACTGGGTGGGAACATTCAGTACTTC	CAWSVLGGNIQYF
TRBV6-1	TRBJ1-5	few	-	TGTGCCAGCAGTCTTAACCCGGGACGGTTACCAAATCAGCCCCAGCATTTT	CASSLNPGRLPNQPQHF
TRBV7-8	TRBJ2-6	-	-	TGTGCCAGCAGCCAAGGAATCGACCGGGGCAGGGGCACCGTCTCTGGGGCCAACGTCCTGACTTTC	CASSQGIDRGRGTVSGANVLTF
TRBV7-8	TRBJ2-5	-	TRBD2	TGTGCCAGCAGCTTAGTTATGACTAGCGGGGGGACCCAGTACTTC	CASSLVMTSGGTQYF
TRBV7-9	TRBJ2-1	-	-	TGTGCCAGCAGCTTAGGGGGGGGGCGTCTCAATGAGCAGTTCTTC	CASSLGGGRLNEQFF
TRBV5-1	TRBJ1-3	-	-	TGCGCCAGCAGCATGGACAGCATTGGAAACACCATATATTTT	CASSMDSIGNTIYF
TRBV6-1	TRBJ2-3	large	-	TGTGCCAGCAGTCGTATACAGGGGAGGACGCAGTATTTT	CASSRIQGRTQYF
TRBV19	TRBJ2-2	-	-	TGTGCCAGCTTACGCCAAGTCAACACCGGGGAGCTGTTTTTT	CASLRQVNTGELFF
TRBV20-1	TRBJ2-3	-	TRBD2	TGCAGTGCTAGAGGGCTAGCGGGGGCCACAGATACGCAGTATTTT	CSARGLAGATDTQYF
TRBV6-5	TRBJ1-1	-	TRBD1	TGTGCCAGCAGTTACTCGAACAGGGGGCTGTTGCTGGACACTGAAGCTTTCTTT	CASSYSNRGLLLDTEAFF
TRBV6-2/TRBV6-3	TRBJ1-1	few	-	TGTGCCAGCAGGAGAGGGGTGGCCCCGGTGGGTGAAGCTTTCTTT	CASRRGVAPVGEAFF
TRBV21-1	TRBJ2-2	-	-	TGTGCCAGCACCCCCGAGGGACAGGGGCCATCCGGGGAGCTGTTTTTT	CASTPEGQGPSGELFF
TRBV2	TRBJ1-1	-	-	TGTGCCAGCAGTGAAGCACCACAGCTTGAAGCTTTCTTT	CASSEAPQLEAFF
TRBV27	TRBJ1-6	-	TRBD1	TGTGCCAGCGCTTTTGGTGGACAGGGCTTGGTGTCACCCCTCCACTTT	CASAFGGQGLVSPLHF
TRBV7-9	TRBJ2-2	-	-	TGTGCCAGCAGCCGGGACAACGGGGAGCTGTTTTTT	CASSRDNGELFF
TRBV10-3	TRBJ1-5	-	TRBD1	TGTGCCATCAGTGGAGGGGGCCAGTATAGCAATCAGCCCCAGCATTTT	CAISGGGQYSNQPQHF
TRBV6-5	TRBJ1-2	-	TRBD1	TGTGCCAGCAGTTACTCGGGACAGATCTATGGCTACACCTTC	CASSYSGQIYGYTF
TRBV6-7	TRBJ1-1	-	-	TGTGCCAGCAGATTTAAGGTAAAGACGGATCCCCTCCATGGGGCTTTCTTT	CASRFKVKTDPLHGAFF
TRBV30	TRBJ1-2	-	-	TGTGCCTGGACCTCCTTGGCCACGAGGTTGGTCTACACCTTC	CAWTSLATRLVYTF